The rows below give T cell receptor beta chains drawn from one sample of a study of beta chain features in type 1 diabetes. TCRdb keeps only in-frame clones here, not all; method: immunoSEQ multiplex PCR. Of more than 300,000 clones in the sample, 9.3% were seen once. Source material: central memory CD4+ T cells from blood. Receptor source: a man aged 25-45 years with type 1 diabetes. CDR3s include the opening cysteine and the closing phenylalanine or tryptophan. The D gene is left open where the match is weak. Size tells how often a clone was seen (once, few, many) or the class of an expanded clone, and some rows leave it out.

J | D | V | size | CDR3 | DNA
TRBJ1-1 | . | TRBV6-6 | few | CASSSPQGNTEAFF | TGTGCCAGCAGTTCCCCACAGGGGAACACTGAAGCTTTCTTT
TRBJ2-3 | . | TRBV7-2 | . | CASSSLASSTDTQYF | TGTGCCAGCAGCTCACTTGCTTCTAGCACAGATACGCAGTATTTT
TRBJ2-5 | TRBD2 | TRBV7-2 | . | CASSLDRGVVGETQYF | TGTGCCAGCAGCTTAGATCGGGGGGTAGTCGGGGAGACCCAGTACTTC
TRBJ2-5 | . | TRBV27 | few | CASSHHRGAVQETQYF | TGTGCCAGCAGTCACCACCGCGGGGCGGTCCAAGAGACCCAGTACTTC
TRBJ2-3 | TRBD1 | TRBV7-9 | few | CASSPIRAGGHTDTQYF | TGTGCCAGCAGCCCTATTCGAGCAGGGGGCCATACAGATACGCAGTATTTT
TRBJ2-5 | TRBD2 | TRBV4-3 | . | CASSQDRGDLGTQYF | TGCGCCAGCAGCCAAGATCGGGGGGATTTAGGGACCCAGTACTTC
TRBJ2-3 | . | TRBV10-1 | few | CASSEGNRADTQYF | TGCGCCAGCAGTGAGGGAAACAGGGCAGATACGCAGTATTTT
TRBJ2-7 | TRBD1 | TRBV4-3 | few | CASSPDRREQYF | TGCGCCAGCAGCCCGGACAGGCGCGAGCAGTACTTC
TRBJ1-2 | . | TRBV4-2 | many | CASGPVAGSDGYTF | TGTGCCAGCGGACCTGTGGCAGGGAGTGATGGCTACACCTTC
TRBJ2-2 | . | TRBV7-2 | . | CASSSLVVRTGELFF | TGTGCCAGCAGCTCGTTAGTGGTCCGGACCGGGGAGCTGTTTTTT
TRBJ2-7 | . | TRBV5-1 | . | CASSYRAPYEQYF | TGCGCCAGCAGCTACAGGGCCCCCTACGAGCAGTACTTC
TRBJ2-5 | TRBD1 | TRBV11-2 | . | CASSFNGGQATETQYF | TGTGCCAGCAGCTTCAACGGGGGACAGGCCACGGAGACCCAGTACTTC
TRBJ1-4 | . | TRBV5-1 | few | CASSLNEKLFF | TGCGCCAGCAGCTTGAATGAAAAACTGTTTTTT
TRBJ2-3 | . | TRBV4-3 | . | CASSHTGRGTDTQYF | TGCGCCAGCAGCCATACAGGAAGAGGCACAGATACGCAGTATTTT
TRBJ1-5 | TRBD1 | TRBV28 | . | CASSLGVDREKPQHF | TGTGCCAGCAGCCTAGGGGTGGACAGGGAAAAGCCCCAGCATTTT
TRBJ2-5 | . | TRBV10-1 | few | CASVRRDCKETQYF | TGCGCCAGCGTTCGCCGGGACTGTAAAGAGACCCAGTACTTC
TRBJ2-5 | . | TRBV30 | . | CAWASSGGETQYF | TGTGCCTGGGCCTCCAGCGGCGGCGAGACCCAGTACTTC
TRBJ2-3 | . | TRBV28 | . | CASSSNTQYF | TGTGCCAGCAGTTCAAATACGCAGTATTTT
TRBJ2-1 | TRBD2 | TRBV4-3 | few | CASSQRLARNEQFF | TGCGCCAGCAGCCAAAGACTAGCGAGGAATGAGCAGTTCTTC
TRBJ1-6 | TRBD1 | TRBV14 | . | CASSQGRGGNSPLHF | TGTGCCAGCAGCCAAGGGCGAGGGGGCAATTCACCCCTCCACTTT
TRBJ2-3 | . | TRBV14 | . | CASSRGTLRTQYF | TGTGCCAGCAGCCGGGGTACCCTAAGGACGCAGTATTTT
TRBJ1-5 | . | TRBV28 | . | CASSTYLNQPQHF | TGTGCCAGTAGTACATACCTCAATCAGCCCCAGCATTTT
TRBJ2-5 | TRBD1 | TRBV28 | few | CASSALLDRVFQETQYF | TGTGCCAGCAGCGCCCTTTTGGACAGGGTGTTCCAAGAGACCCAGTACTTC
TRBJ2-7 | . | TRBV20-1 | few | CSARREYEQYF | TGCAGTGCTAGGAGAGAGTACGAGCAGTACTTC
TRBJ1-4 | TRBD1 | TRBV29-1 | . | CSVVGQNEKLFF | TGCAGCGTTGTGGGACAGAATGAAAAACTGTTTTTT
TRBJ2-3 | . | TRBV27 | few | CASSFGTSTDTQYF | TGTGCCAGCAGTTTCGGCACTAGCACAGATACGCAGTATTTT
TRBJ2-5 | TRBD2 | TRBV5-1 | few | CASSFDPAGVGETQYF | TGCGCCAGCAGCTTCGACCCAGCGGGGGTTGGGGAGACCCAGTACTTC
TRBJ1-2 | TRBD1 | TRBV5-4 | few | CASSLAQRTGNYGYTF | TGTGCCAGCAGCTTGGCACAGAGGACAGGGAACTATGGCTACACCTTC
TRBJ2-3 | . | TRBV5-1 | few | CASRTEEPHTDTQYF | TGCGCCAGCAGGACAGAAGAACCTCACACAGATACGCAGTATTTT
TRBJ2-7 | TRBD1 | TRBV6-5 | . | CASSIRDSIYEQYF | TGTGCCAGCAGCATTCGGGACAGCATCTACGAGCAGTACTTC
TRBJ2-1 | TRBD2 | TRBV5-1 | few | CASSEIAGNEQFF | TGCGCCAGCAGCGAAATAGCGGGGAATGAGCAGTTCTTC
TRBJ2-7 | . | TRBV18 | . | CASSPGTVFYEQYF | TGTGCCAGCTCACCCGGGACGGTCTTCTACGAGCAGTACTTC
TRBJ2-1 | . | TRBV30 | . | CAWNRGFEFF | TGTGCCTGGAACCGGGGATTTGAGTTCTTC
TRBJ1-1 | . | TRBV2 | . | CASSADGFMNTEAFF | TGTGCCAGCAGTGCTGACGGATTCATGAACACTGAAGCTTTCTTT
TRBJ2-5 | . | TRBV6-5 | . | CASIDRQETQYF | TGTGCCAGCATTGACAGGCAAGAGACCCAGTACTTC
TRBJ1-1 | . | TRBV9 | few | CANTLIGGNGEAFF | TGTGCCAATACCTTAATTGGGGGGAACGGTGAAGCTTTCTTT
TRBJ2-1 | TRBD1 | TRBV10-3 | few | CAISEGTGADEQFF | TGTGCCATCAGTGAGGGGACAGGGGCGGATGAGCAGTTCTTC
TRBJ1-1 | . | TRBV7-9 | . | CASSLAESYTEAFF | TGTGCCAGCAGCTTAGCCGAAAGTTACACTGAAGCTTTCTTT
TRBJ2-3 | TRBD2 | TRBV15 | few | CATSTGGAGTDTQYF | TGTGCCACCAGCACCGGGGGGGCTGGCACAGATACGCAGTATTTT
TRBJ2-3 | . | TRBV5-6 | few | CASTPKPFAQYF | TGTGCCAGCACCCCAAAGCCGTTCGCGCAGTATTTT
TRBJ2-7 | . | TRBV29-1 | . | CSVLQGLLEEQYF | TGCAGCGTTCTCCAGGGTTTATTGGAGGAGCAGTACTTC
TRBJ2-2 | . | TRBV18 | . | CASSPSAGELFF | TGTGCCAGCTCACCATCGGCCGGGGAGCTGTTTTTT
TRBJ1-3 | . | TRBV11-3 | . | CASSLNGNTIYF | TGTGCCAGCAGCTTGAATGGAAACACCATATATTTT
TRBJ1-1 | TRBD1 | TRBV20-1 | . | CSASPGGEAFF | TGCAGTGCTAGTCCAGGGGGTGAAGCTTTCTTT
TRBJ2-7 | . | TRBV30 | few | CAWRGGGAEQYF | TGTGCCTGGAGAGGAGGCGGAGCCGAGCAGTACTTC
TRBJ2-5 | . | TRBV5-1 | . | CASSSLQEETQYF | TGCGCCAGCAGCTCGCTACAGGAGGAGACCCAGTACTTC
TRBJ1-4 | . | TRBV10-2 | few | CATTQGGDEKLFF | TGCGCCACAACACAGGGAGGGGATGAAAAACTGTTTTTT
TRBJ1-5 | . | TRBV6-6 | . | CASSYSSNQPQHF | TGTGCCAGCAGTTACTCGAGCAATCAGCCCCAGCATTTT
TRBJ2-7 | . | TRBV29-1 | few | CSVDRGLSSYEQYF | TGCAGCGTTGACAGGGGATTAAGCTCCTACGAGCAGTACTTC
TRBJ1-5 | . | TRBV10-3 | . | CAISESGGLGQPQHF | TGTGCCATCAGTGAGTCGGGGGGTCTTGGGCAGCCCCAGCATTTT
TRBJ2-5 | TRBD2 | TRBV7-2 | . | CASSPTGTSGFRETQYF | TGTGCCAGCAGCCCTACCGGGACTAGCGGCTTTAGGGAGACCCAGTACTTC
TRBJ2-5 | . | TRBV19 | few | CASRPTVQETQYF | TGTGCCAGTAGGCCGACAGTACAAGAGACCCAGTACTTC
TRBJ1-5 | . | TRBV5-6 | . | CASSLGPQKQPQHF | TGTGCCAGCAGCCTCGGGCCGCAGAAGCAGCCCCAGCATTTT
TRBJ2-5 | TRBD2 | TRBV7-7 | . | CASSKGTSGGETQYF | TGTGCTAGCAGCAAAGGGACTAGCGGGGGAGAGACCCAGTACTTC
TRBJ1-6 | . | TRBV28 | . | CASSLERSPLHF | TGTGCCAGCAGTTTGGAGAGATCACCCCTCCACTTT
TRBJ1-1 | . | TRBV7-9 | few | CASSSAGKTAEAFF | TGTGCCAGCAGCTCCGCGGGGAAAACGGCTGAAGCTTTCTTT
TRBJ2-1 | . | TRBV7-2 | . | CASSPVATYNEQFF | TGTGCCAGCAGCCCCGTCGCCACCTACAATGAGCAGTTCTTC
TRBJ1-2 | . | TRBV7-9 | . | CASSLSGTNYGYTF | TGTGCCAGCAGCTTATCAGGGACCAACTATGGCTACACCTTC
TRBJ1-3 | TRBD1 | TRBV5-1 | few | CASQSSGTAGNTIYF | TGCGCCAGCCAATCGTCCGGGACAGCGGGAAACACCATATATTTT
TRBJ2-3 | . | TRBV5-1 | . | CASTLGGGLTDTQYF | TGCGCCAGCACCCTAGGAGGGGGGCTGACAGATACGCAGTATTTT